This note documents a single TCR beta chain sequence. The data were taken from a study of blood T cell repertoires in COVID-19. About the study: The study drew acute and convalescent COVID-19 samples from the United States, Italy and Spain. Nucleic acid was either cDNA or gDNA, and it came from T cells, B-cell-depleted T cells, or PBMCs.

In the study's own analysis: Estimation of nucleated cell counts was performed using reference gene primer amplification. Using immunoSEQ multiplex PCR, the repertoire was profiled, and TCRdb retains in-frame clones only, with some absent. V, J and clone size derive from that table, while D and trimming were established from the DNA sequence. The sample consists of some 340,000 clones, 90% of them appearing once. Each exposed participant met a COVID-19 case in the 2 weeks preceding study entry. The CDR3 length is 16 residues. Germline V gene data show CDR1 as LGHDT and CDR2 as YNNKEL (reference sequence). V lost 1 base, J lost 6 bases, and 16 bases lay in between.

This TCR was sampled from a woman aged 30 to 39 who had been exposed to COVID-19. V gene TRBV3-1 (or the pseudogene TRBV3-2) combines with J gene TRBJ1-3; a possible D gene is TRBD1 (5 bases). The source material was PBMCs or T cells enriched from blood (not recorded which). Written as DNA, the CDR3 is TGTGCCAGCAGCCAAGCACCTACGGGACTCGTAAACACCATATATTTT. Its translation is CASSQAPTGLVNTIYF.